Following are 14 T cell receptor beta chains from one sample sequenced in a study of identical twins. TCRdb reprocessed the 5' RACE reads via MiXCR and lists one record per CDR3 protein. Here the sample spans under 500,000 distinct CDR3 sequences, 13% to 15% being singletons. These data also featured in a second study, about yellow fever vaccine responses in identical twins.

Sequenced material: CD4+ T cells sorted from blood. The origin of the receptors is a woman aged 18-35 years in good health.

This clonotype was seen a few times. The chain links TRBV27 to TRBJ2-7, with a tentative D call TRBD1 (6 bases). The CDR3 sequence is 17 residues long. V was pared by 3 bases and J by 6 bases, with 24 bases between. Per the germline V gene, CDR1 is MNHEY and CDR2 is SMNVEV (reference sequence). The CDR3 DNA sequence: TGTGCCAGCAGTTTTGAAGGGGGTGGGGGAAGAATGGGCGAGCAGTACTTC. It encodes CASSFEGGGGRMGEQYF.

This clonotype was seen more than once but under ten times. V and J are TRBV4-2 and TRBJ1-1; the D is unclear. V lost 5 bases, J lost 1 base, and 8 bases lay in between. Per germline, CDR1 LGHNA and CDR2 YNFKEQ. The CDR3 runs to 13 residues. The CDR3 region has the DNA TGTGCCAGCAGCTACCAGAGGAACACTGAAGCTTTCTTT. As protein: CASSYQRNTEAFF.

The chain recombines TRBV20-1 with TRBJ1-6, with D possibly being TRBD1 (5 bases). V lost 3 bases to trimming and J lost 8 bases, with 14 bases between them. This CDR3 has 14 residues. CDR1 and CDR2 (germline): DFQATT, SNEGSKA (reference sequence). The CDR3 nucleotides read TGCAGTGCTAGGGCAGGACAAGACTATTCACCCCTCCACTTT. Amino acids: CSARAGQDYSPLHF.

This clonotype was recorded at least ten times. This rearrangement joins TRBV29-1 to TRBJ2-3; no firm D call. V was cut by 3 bases and J by 5 bases, with 12 bases left in between. The germline V gene encodes CDR1 SQVTM and CDR2 ANQGSEA. CDR3 length equals 13 residues. The CDR3 DNA reads as TGCAGCGTTGATTTGGGTTCGGGAGATACGCAGTATTTT. Its protein is CSVDLGSGDTQYF.

CDR3: CATASANTGELFF. In nucleotides, the CDR3 is TGTGCCACCGCTTCGGCGAACACCGGGGAGCTGTTTTTT. This sequence joins TRBV24-1 and TRBJ2-2; D is uncertain. The CDR3 is made up of 13 amino acids. V was cut by 9 bases and J by 0 bases, with 7 bases left in between. Germline-derived CDR1 and CDR2 are KGHDR and SFDVKD.

This clonotype was counted only a few times. The rearrangement uses TRBV27 and TRBJ2-7; D unresolved. The CDR3 totals 15 residues. Germline CDR1 and CDR2: MNHEY and SMNVEV (reference sequence). With 5 bases removed from V and 0 bases from J, the gap between germline ends came to 14 bases. The CDR3 DNA reads as TGTGCCAGCAGTCCCCCTGGCATAAGCTCCTACGAGCAGTACTTC. Protein: CASSPPGISSYEQYF.

There are a few counts of this clonotype. The chain carries TRBV7-2 and TRBJ2-6; weak D call: TRBD1 (6 bases). Germline loops: CDR1 SGHTA, CDR2 FQGNSA. Trimming took 6 bases from V and 7 from J, leaving 13 bases between them. There are 14 residues in the CDR3. This chain's CDR3 is CASRLIQGANVLTF. The CDR3 region has the DNA TGTGCCAGCAGACTAATACAGGGCGCCAACGTCCTGACTTTC.

V gene TRBV24-1 combines with J gene TRBJ2-5; 7 nucleotides match TRBD2. Trimming at V came to 3 bases and at J to 2 bases, leaving 2 bases not matched to a gene. The CDR3 totals 14 residues. CDR1 is KGHDR, CDR2 SFDVKD, per germline. The CDR3, as DNA: TGTGCCACCAGTGATACGGGACTACAAGAGACCCAGTACTTC. Translation gives CATSDTGLQETQYF.

This clonotype was picked up one time. The V gene is TRBV6-2 or TRBV6-3, the J gene TRBJ2-5; D possibly corresponds to TRBD2 (6 bases). Germline loops: CDR1 MNHEY, CDR2 SVGEGT. The CDR3 is 17 residues long. The V gene lost 6 bases and the J gene lost 4 bases, with 24 bases spanning the gap. CDR3 in amino acids: CASSPGKARAGSETQYF. CDR3 nucleotide sequence: TGTGCCAGCAGCCCCGGGAAAGCCCGAGCGGGTTCAGAGACCCAGTACTTC.

Worth noting for this clonotype: A much bigger clone sits one base away, suggesting this may be a read error. V and J are TRBV7-2 and TRBJ1-5; maybe TRBD1 (5 bases). The CDR3 consists of 13 residues. V lost 8 bases, J lost 6 bases, and 14 bases lay in between. From germline, CDR1 is SGHTA and CDR2 FQGNSA. CDR3 loop: CASGMGQGQPQHF. The CDR3 nucleotides are TGTGCCAGCGGGATGGGGCAGGGTCAGCCCCAGCATTTT.

This sequence joins TRBV6-5 and TRBJ2-1; 8 bases line up with TRBD2. Germline loops: CDR1 MNHEY, CDR2 SVGAGI. The CDR3 is 17 residues long. The J segment lost 2 bases and the V segment lost 3 bases, leaving 9 bases of the junction unmatched. The CDR3 loop is CASSYSSGSGAYNEQFF. The DNA of the CDR3 is TGTGCCAGCAGTTATTCCAGCGGGAGTGGCGCCTACAATGAGCAGTTCTTC.

The table lists this clonotype with many counts. The V and J genes are TRBV18 and TRBJ2-5; D is unclear. Per the germline V gene, CDR1 is KGHSH and CDR2 is LQKENI. CDR3 length: 15 amino acids. V lost 3 bases and J 5 bases, leaving 16 bases between the germline ends. CDR3 sequence reads: CASSPEAMAAETQYF. The CDR3 DNA is TGTGCCAGCTCACCTGAAGCGATGGCGGCCGAGACCCAGTACTTC.

CDR3 residues: CASSPGQEGYTF. Written as DNA, the CDR3 is TGTGCCAGCAGCCCCGGGCAGGAGGGCTACACCTTC. The V call is TRBV7-9, the J call TRBJ1-2, with no clear D. The CDR3 consists of 12 residues. From germline, CDR1 is SEHNR and CDR2 FQNEAQ (reference sequence). Trimming took 5 bases from V and 8 from J, leaving 12 bases between them.

This clonotype was seen more than once but under ten times. This chain uses TRBV6-6 with TRBJ1-1, with D maybe TRBD1 (5 bases). Trimming shortened V by 6 bases and J by 6 bases, and 14 bases separated the two germline ends. The CDR3 contains 13 residues. Germline lookup yields CDR1 MNHNY and CDR2 SVGAGI (reference sequence). CDR3 bases: TGTGCCAGCAGCCCCCGGAGGGGTCCTGAAGCTTTCTTT. Protein product: CASSPRRGPEAFF.